The source of this TCR beta chain is a study of control samples from healthy donors and cancer patients. The method was immunoSEQ multiplex PCR; TCRdb's version includes in-frame clones alone and lacks a portion of them. The repertoire holds 75,000 to 100,000 clones, with roughly 89% as singletons. This receptor was obtained from a human donor in good health. The donor label of this sample is uncertain. Sample: blood.

CDR3 region: CASSQVGVPEAFF. The CDR3 bases are TGTGCCAGCAGCCAAGTGGGGGTACCCGAAGCTTTCTTT. The V and J genes are TRBV14 and TRBJ1-1; D is perhaps TRBD1 (5 bases). Trimming removed 1 base at V and 8 bases at J, with 11 bases between. CDR1 and CDR2 (germline): SGHDN, FVKESK. The CDR3 spans 13 residues.